Each of the 13 T cell receptor beta chains below was sequenced from the same sample in a study of cytomegalovirus exposure and HLA in healthy donors. The primer mix had 60 Vbeta and 13 Jbeta primers. The data were produced by immunoSEQ multiplex PCR, yet TCRdb's version contains in-frame clones alone and is incomplete. The data hold roughly 93,000 clones, with about 80% observed a single time. Input material: PBMCs. These TCRs come from a man under 40 in good health and CMV-seronegative.

V is TRBV18 and J is TRBJ1-4; TRBD1 might be the D (5 bases). CDR3 size: 14 residues. The germline V gene encodes CDR1 KGHSH and CDR2 LQKENI. V lost 3 bases and J 6 bases, leaving 11 bases between the germline ends. As DNA, the CDR3 is TGTGCCAGCTCACCGCAGGGAGGAGATGAAAAACTGTTTTTT. This codes for CASSPQGGDEKLFF.

The V call is TRBV7-2, the J call TRBJ2-7; tentatively, D is TRBD1 (6 bases). CDR3 length equals 14 residues. CDR1 is SGHTA, CDR2 FQGNSA, per germline. Between the trimmed V and J ends, which lost 5 bases and 1 base, there was a span of 12 bases. Here the CDR3 DNA reads TGTGCCAGCAGCCCTTCCGGGACATCCTACGAGCAGTACTTC. Translation gives CASSPSGTSYEQYF.

The chain links TRBV6-5 to TRBJ1-4; maybe TRBD1 (6 bases). Germline loops: CDR1 MNHEY, CDR2 SVGAGI. This CDR3 contains 14 residues. The germline V and J ends were trimmed by 5 bases and 8 bases, with 15 bases remaining between them. The CDR3 spells CASSEKQGNEKLFF. CDR3 bases: TGTGCCAGCAGTGAAAAACAGGGAAACGAAAAACTGTTTTTT.

Remarks on this clone: At one of its ends the junction is not consistent with the germline gene, which may arise from a read error. The rearrangement uses TRBV25-1 and TRBJ2-2, with D maybe TRBD2 (6 bases). From germline, CDR1 is MGHDK and CDR2 SYGVNS. The CDR3 sequence is 14 residues long. The CDR3 loop is CASSEHANTGGLFF. For the CDR3, the DNA is TGTGCCAGCAGTGAACACGCGAACACCGGGGGGCTGTTTTTT.

The genes are TRBV25-1 and TRBJ2-5; D is unresolved. V was cut by 4 bases and J by 9 bases, with 9 bases left in between. CDR1 and CDR2 (germline): MGHDK, SYGVNS. This CDR3 has 11 amino acids. CDR3 coding DNA: TGTGCCAGCAGTGCTTACTTAGCCCAGTACTTC. It translates to CASSAYLAQYF.

The chain employs TRBV2 and TRBJ2-1, with D tentatively TRBD1 (6 bases). V lost 4 bases and J 9 bases, leaving 13 bases between the germline ends. The CDR3 length is 13 residues. Germline CDR1 SNHLY, CDR2 FYNNEI. CDR3 sequence (DNA): TGTGCCAGCAGTGGACAGGTCGGACGTGAGCAGTTCTTC. Encoded protein: CASSGQVGREQFF.

The chain combines TRBV27 with TRBJ2-7, with 7 bases fitting TRBD2. The germline gives CDR1 MNHEY, CDR2 SMNVEV (reference sequence). This CDR3 has 14 amino acids. The ends lost 9 bases at V and 2 bases at J; junction bases unmatched: 10. CDR3 sequence (DNA): TGTGCCAGTCTATCCCTAGCGGAACCCTACGAGCAGTACGTC. Translating it yields CASLSLAEPYEQYV.

This chain connects TRBV7-3 to TRBJ2-3, with D possibly TRBD1 on 5 matching bases. Looked up from germline, CDR1 is SGHTA and CDR2 is FQGTGA. Between the trimmed V and J ends, which lost 6 bases and 4 bases, there was a span of 17 bases. This CDR3 has 15 amino acids. CDR3 coding DNA: TGTGCCAGCAGTCCGGACACCCCGGCGGCAGATACGCAGTATTTT. Residues: CASSPDTPAADTQYF.

The chain carries TRBV19 and TRBJ2-2; D is perhaps TRBD1 (6 bases). The germline V and J ends were trimmed by 6 bases and 2 bases, with 19 bases remaining between them. The CDR3 runs 17 residues. The germline gives CDR1 LNHDA, CDR2 SQIVND (reference sequence). Here the CDR3 reads CASSWHRETTNTGELFF. The CDR3 DNA follows: TGTGCCAGTAGCTGGCACAGGGAAACCACTAACACCGGGGAGCTGTTTTTT.

This CDR3 reads CASSLDRGTEAFF. Written as DNA, the CDR3 is TGTGCCAGCAGCCTCGACAGGGGAACTGAAGCTTTCTTT. V is TRBV14 and J is TRBJ1-1, with 8 nucleotides matching TRBD1. The V segment lost 4 bases and the J segment 5 bases; nucleotides outside the gene matches: 3. The CDR3 contains 13 residues. Germline V gives CDR1 SGHDN, CDR2 FVKESK.

J is TRBJ2-3 and V is TRBV5-1, with D perhaps matching TRBD2 (5 bases). This CDR3 contains 15 residues. V was pared by 4 bases and J by 1 base, with 13 bases between. Germline loops: CDR1 SGHRS, CDR2 YFSETQ. CDR3 bases: TGCGCCAGCAGCAAGGACTCCCGGGGCACAGATACGCAGTATTTT. Translation: CASSKDSRGTDTQYF.

The CDR3 sequence is CASSFTGLGNTIYF. In DNA form, the CDR3 reads TGTGCCAGCAGCTTCACAGGGTTGGGAAACACCATATATTTT. This chain joins TRBV7-9 and TRBJ1-3; possibly TRBD1 for D (6 bases). The length of the CDR3 is 14 residues. The V gene's germline CDR1 is SEHNR and CDR2 FQNEAQ (reference sequence). The V end lost 3 bases, the J end lost 4 bases, and 10 bases lay between the germline ends.

Of note for this clone: In the same sample, other DNA sequences code for this CDR3. The gene calls are TRBV6-5 and TRBJ1-1; weak D call: TRBD1 (6 bases). Trimming shortened V by 9 bases and J by 5 bases, and 10 bases separated the two germline ends. Germline-derived CDR1 and CDR2 are MNHEY and SVGAGI. The CDR3 is made up of 11 amino acids. CDR3 nucleotides: TGTGCCAGTAGCAGGGGAACTGAAGCTTTCTTT. It specifies CASSRGTEAFF.